Below are 9 T cell receptor beta chains sequenced from a single sample in a study of cytomegalovirus exposure and HLA in healthy donors. Clones were read by immunoSEQ multiplex PCR, and TCRdb kept only the in-frame ones, dropping some. The repertoire holds fewer than 150,000 clones, around 90% seen once, with 7.9% in the top ten. The sequencing sample was made of PBMCs. These receptors all come from a young woman in good health and CMV-seropositive.

The chain links TRBV7-9 to TRBJ1-5, with D possibly being TRBD1 (5 bases). Trimming left V 4 bases short and J 3 bases short, with 10 bases between. This CDR3 region has 14 residues. From germline, CDR1 is SEHNR and CDR2 FQNEAQ (reference sequence). CDR3 nucleotides: TGTGCCAGCAGCTCAACAGGTTTCAATCAGCCCCAGCATTTT. As protein: CASSSTGFNQPQHF.

This sequence joins TRBV5-1 and TRBJ2-3; no reliable D call. Germline CDR1 SGHRS, CDR2 YFSETQ. The CDR3 sequence is 15 residues long. V lost 7 bases and J 4 bases, leaving 19 bases between the germline ends. The CDR3: CASRSGTPLSDTQYF. The CDR3 bases are TGCGCCAGCCGGTCAGGAACTCCCCTCTCAGATACGCAGTATTTT.

This clone was observed a single time. The rearrangement uses TRBV4-3 and TRBJ2-3; tentatively, D is TRBD2 (7 bases). The CDR3 sequence is 15 residues long. Trimming cost V 6 bases and J 4 bases, with 17 bases left between them. Germline V gene lookup returns CDR1 LGHNA and CDR2 YSLEER. The CDR3 DNA follows: TGCGCCAGCAGTTTTGACCCGGGGGGCGCAGATACGCAGTATTTT. It yields the protein CASSFDPGGADTQYF.

The rearrangement uses TRBV7-2 and TRBJ1-2; no clear D gene. V was trimmed by 10 bases and J by 1 base, leaving 13 bases between them. The germline V gene encodes CDR1 SGHTA and CDR2 FQGNSA. The length of the CDR3 is 13 residues. DNA of the CDR3: TGTGCCACCAAGAGAGGGTTTAACTATGGCTACACCTTC. Translated, it gives CATKRGFNYGYTF. Combining the CDR3 with reference TRBV7-2 and TRBJ1-2 gives the whole variable domain GAGVSQSPSNKVTEKGKDVELRCDPISGHTALYWYRQSLGQGLEFLIYFQGNSAPDKSGLPSDRFSAERTGGSVSTLTIQRTQQEDSAVYLCATKRGFNYGYTFGSGTRLTVV.

This chain links TRBV7-8 with TRBJ1-3; D uncertain. In germline, CDR1 is SGHVS, CDR2 FQNEAQ. This CDR3 has 15 amino acids. Trimming pared 0 bases from V and 1 base from J, leaving 7 bases between. Here the CDR3 reads CASSLAGSSGNTIYF. The CDR3 nucleotides read TGTGCCAGCAGCTTAGCCGGGTCATCTGGAAACACCATATATTTT.

The chain couples TRBV10-3 to TRBJ1-2; 8 nucleotides line up with TRBD1. Germline V gene sequence: CDR1 ENHRY, CDR2 SYGVKD. The CDR3 runs 14 residues. Unmatched junction bases numbered 10, after V lost 11 bases and J lost 2 bases. The CDR3 is CAVAGQGGNYGYTF. DNA of the CDR3: TGTGCCGTGGCCGGACAGGGTGGGAACTATGGCTACACCTTC.

J is TRBJ2-3 and V is TRBV5-1, with 9 bases identical to TRBD1. Germline CDR1 SGHRS, CDR2 YFSETQ. V shed 0 bases, J shed 6 bases, and the junction held 11 bases outside the gene matches. The CDR3 is 17 amino acids. DNA for the CDR3: TGCGCCAGCAGCTTGGGATACCGGGACAGGGTACCCGATACGCAGTATTTT. It is translated as CASSLGYRDRVPDTQYF.

The CDR3: CASSCLAGVPEQYF. The CDR3 DNA reads TGTGCCAGCAGCTGCCTAGCGGGAGTTCCCGAGCAGTACTTC. The rearrangement joins TRBV21-1 to TRBJ2-7; TRBD2 is the table's D call and was not checked against the DNA. TRBV21-1 is annotated as a pseudogene. The CDR3 loop spans 14 amino acids.

The chain carries TRBV15 and TRBJ1-4; TRBD1 is a possible D gene (6 bases). The CDR3 contains 15 residues. The V gene's germline CDR1 is LNHNV and CDR2 YYDKDF (reference sequence). V lost 2 bases to trimming and J lost 8 bases, with 15 bases between them. Here the CDR3 DNA reads TGTGCCACCAGCAGAACTCAGGGGATCGGCGAAAAACTGTTTTTT. Its protein product is CATSRTQGIGEKLFF.